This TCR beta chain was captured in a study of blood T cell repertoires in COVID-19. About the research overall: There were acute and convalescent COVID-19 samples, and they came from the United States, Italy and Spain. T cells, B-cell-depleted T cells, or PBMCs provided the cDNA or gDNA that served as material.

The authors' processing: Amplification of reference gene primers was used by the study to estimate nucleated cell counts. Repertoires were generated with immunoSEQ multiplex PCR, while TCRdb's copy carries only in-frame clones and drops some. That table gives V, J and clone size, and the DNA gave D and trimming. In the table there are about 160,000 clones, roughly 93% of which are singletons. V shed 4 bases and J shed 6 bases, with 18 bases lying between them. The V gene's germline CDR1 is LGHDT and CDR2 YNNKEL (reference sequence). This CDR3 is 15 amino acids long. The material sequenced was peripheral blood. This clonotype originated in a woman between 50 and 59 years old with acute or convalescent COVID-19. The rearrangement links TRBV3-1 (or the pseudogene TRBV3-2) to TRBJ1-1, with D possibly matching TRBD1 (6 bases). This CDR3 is CASSRQGTRGSEAFF. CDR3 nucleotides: TGTGCCAGCAGCCGTCAGGGGACAAGGGGGTCTGAAGCTTTCTTT.